This TCR beta chain came from a study of T cells in narcolepsy. Sequenced by immunoSEQ multiplex PCR; TCRdb stores in-frame clones only, minus some. Among about 20,000 clones listed, roughly four fifths were seen once. Whole-study results and caveats: Autoreactive clonotypes reportedly recurred in blood of same and different patients, not controls.

For this clone: Its antigen is unknown.

The TCR was taken from a human donor in good health. The sample comprised memory (CD45RA-) CD4+ T cells from blood.

CDR3 sequence reads: CASSLQVTYEQYF. The DNA for the CDR3 is TGTGCCAGCAGCTTGCAGGTTACCTACGAGCAGTACTTC. The V and J genes are TRBV7-6 and TRBJ2-7; D is unclear. From germline, CDR1 is SGHVS and CDR2 FNYEAQ. This CDR3 has 13 amino acids. Trimming left V 3 bases short and J 2 bases short, with 8 bases between.